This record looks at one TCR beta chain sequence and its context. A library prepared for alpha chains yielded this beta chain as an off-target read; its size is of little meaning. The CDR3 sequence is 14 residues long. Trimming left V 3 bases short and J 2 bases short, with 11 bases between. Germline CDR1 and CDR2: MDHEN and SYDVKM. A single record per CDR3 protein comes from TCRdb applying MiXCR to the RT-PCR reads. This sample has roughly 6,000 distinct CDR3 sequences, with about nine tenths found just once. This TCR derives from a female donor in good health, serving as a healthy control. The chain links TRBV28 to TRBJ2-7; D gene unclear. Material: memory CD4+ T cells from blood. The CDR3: CASSFQWGTYEQYF. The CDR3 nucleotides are TGTGCCAGCAGTTTTCAATGGGGAACCTACGAGCAGTACTTC.